The sequence of this TCR beta chain was determined in a study of blood T cells in healthy people across ages. A few counts support this clonotype. Its antigen is not known. Study-wide results and caveats: Naive T cell percentage showed a strong correlation with the diversity of TCR beta.

The sample, 7.5 to 10 milliliters of peripheral blood, was drawn from each donor. J lost 6 bases, V lost 4 bases, and 8 bases had no gene match. There are 15 residues in the CDR3. Germline V lookup: CDR1 SGHAT, CDR2 FQNNGV. It was with a sample-barcoded 5' primer and a J-beta primer mix that a second PCR of roughly 6 to 12 cycles was run. TCRdb used MiXCR to reprocess the 5' RACE reads, holding one entry per CDR3 protein. The table records under 1,100,000 distinct CDR3 sequences, around 25% of them present only once. The data also belong to a second study, concerning T cells of mothers and their children.

This TCR derives from a girl aged 2-10 years in good health. Sequenced sample: blood. The V and J genes are TRBV11-2 and TRBJ2-1; 8 bases are a match to TRBD2. The CDR3, as DNA: TGTGCCAGCAGCTCGCTAGCGGGCGTACCCAATGAGCAGTTCTTC. Amino acids: CASSSLAGVPNEQFF.